This T cell receptor beta chain was sequenced for a study of identical twins. Study-wide results and limits: Model-predicted out-of-frame TCR alpha sharing fell below observed values in monozygotic twins.

Carrying unique molecular identifiers, the cDNA also gained a universal primer site through template switching. TCRdb recomputed calls from the 5' RACE reads with MiXCR, one row per CDR3 protein. The sample has a few hundred thousand distinct CDR3 sequences; roughly 9.8% are singletons. With respect to this clonotype: Its antigen is not known.

These data were also reused for a study on yellow fever vaccine responses in identical twins.

The sequence was collected from a woman in her late teens or twenties in good health. The material sequenced was CD8+ T cells sorted from blood.

CDR3 sequence (DNA): TGTGCCAGCGGTCCGGGACACGGATACGAGCAGTACTTC. It translates to CASGPGHGYEQYF. The rearrangement uses TRBV7-2 and TRBJ2-7, with D possibly matching TRBD1 (6 bases). The germline V gene encodes CDR1 SGHTA and CDR2 FQGNSA. The CDR3 has 13 amino acids. Trimming shortened V by 8 bases and J by 4 bases, and 15 bases separated the two germline ends.